This TCR beta chain comes out of a study of T-cell reconstitution after alpha-beta-depleted transplantation in children. Library preparation (for TCRbeta) was performed with unique molecular identifiers. TCRdb re-called the PCR reads through MiXCR, storing one row per CDR3 protein. The data contain almost 400,000 distinct CDR3 sequences, roughly 22% of them singletons. The CDR3 has 12 amino acids. The V gene end was trimmed by 6 bases and the J gene end by 12 bases; junction bases not matched to a gene: 5. Germline loops: CDR1 DFQATT, CDR2 SNEGSKA (reference sequence). This TCR came from a human donor who donated a stem cell graft to a child with acute myeloid leukemia. The V call is TRBV20-1, the J call TRBJ2-1, with TRBD2 matching over 13 bases. This specimen was PBMCs from the stem cell graft donor, taken from the stem cell graft. CDR3 sequence reads: CSAGTSGVRQFF. The DNA of the CDR3 is TGCAGTGCGGGGACTAGCGGGGTCCGGCAGTTCTTC.